These 11 T cell receptor beta chains were all obtained from the same sample, sequenced in a study of T cell responses to AZD1222 COVID-19 vaccine. Produced via immunoSEQ multiplex PCR; TCRdb's table is partial and in-frame only. The data contain around 80,000 clones, about 90% of them singletons. The sequencing here drew on peripheral blood, taken 28 days after the second AZD1222 dose. These receptors were collected from an adult who received the AZD1222 COVID-19 vaccine.

This clone has only one observation. The chain uses TRBV13 and TRBJ2-5; TRBD2 matches 9 bases. The CDR3 has 13 amino acids. V gave up 3 bases and J gave up 7 bases; unmatched junction bases: 3. Germline assignment: CDR1 PRHDT and CDR2 FYEKMQ (reference sequence). CDR3 sequence (DNA): TGTGCCAGCAGCTTTAGCGGGGGCGGGACCCAGTACTTC. It is translated as CASSFSGGGTQYF.

The chain links TRBV30 to TRBJ2-1, with D possibly being TRBD2 (5 bases). The CDR3 covers 13 residues. Trimming removed 1 base at V and 3 bases at J, with 7 bases between. Germline CDR1 and CDR2: GTSNPN and SVGIG (reference sequence). CDR3 nucleotides: TGTGCCTGGAGTGGGACTGGCTACAATGAGCAGTTCTTC. Translating it yields CAWSGTGYNEQFF.

The chain joins TRBV20-1 to TRBJ2-2; D remains unclear. This CDR3 has 11 residues. Germline assignment: CDR1 DFQATT and CDR2 SNEGSKA (reference sequence). Trimming cost V 5 bases and J 5 bases, with 6 bases left between them. The CDR3 reads CSASSTGELFF. In nucleotides, the CDR3 is TGCAGTGCTTCTAGTACCGGGGAGCTGTTTTTT.

This chain's CDR3 is CASSLGGAGADTQYF. DNA of the CDR3: TGTGCCAGCAGCTTGGGGGGCGCCGGGGCAGATACGCAGTATTTT. The V and J genes are TRBV5-6 and TRBJ2-3; D tentatively fits TRBD1 or TRBD2 (5 bases each). The CDR3 consists of 15 residues. Per the germline V gene, CDR1 is SGHDT and CDR2 is YYEEEE. The V end was cut by 0 bases, the J end by 4 bases, with 12 bases between.

The rearrangement joins TRBV30 to TRBJ1-2; 8 bases line up with TRBD1. This CDR3 comprises 13 residues. Germline V gene sequence: CDR1 GTSNPN, CDR2 SVGIG (reference sequence). The V segment lost 0 bases and the J segment 7 bases; nucleotides outside the gene matches: 4. CDR3 amino acids: CAWSVGGQGGYTF. In nucleotides, the CDR3 is TGTGCCTGGAGTGTGGGAGGACAGGGTGGCTACACCTTC.

This rearrangement joins TRBV27 to TRBJ1-2, with D possibly being TRBD1 (5 bases). Per the germline V gene, CDR1 is MNHEY and CDR2 is SMNVEV (reference sequence). Trimming cost V 6 bases and J 4 bases, with 18 bases left between them. The length of the CDR3 is 15 residues. CDR3 coding DNA: TGTGCCAGCAGACGGAGTTCGGGGGATCTCTATGGCTACACCTTC. It translates to CASRRSSGDLYGYTF.

The chain couples TRBV2 to TRBJ2-1; TRBD2 matches at 13 bases. Germline CDR1 reads SNHLY; CDR2 reads FYNNEI. The ends lost 3 bases at V and 5 bases at J; junction bases unmatched: 1. The CDR3 extends over 15 amino acids. CDR3 in DNA: TGTGCCAGCAGTGATGGGACTAGCGGGGACAATGAGCAGTTCTTC. It yields the protein CASSDGTSGDNEQFF.

The gene calls are TRBV7-6 and TRBJ2-7; D uncertain. Germline CDR1 reads SGHVS; CDR2 reads FNYEAQ. V was pared by 4 bases and J by 3 bases, with 7 bases between. The CDR3 is 12 residues long. The CDR3 bases are TGTGCCAGCAGCTCCGACGACTACGAGCAGTACTTC. Protein product: CASSSDDYEQYF.

The rearrangement uses TRBV6-2 or TRBV6-3 and TRBJ2-7, with 12 bases aligning to TRBD2. The CDR3 sequence is 18 residues long. With 2 bases clipped from V and 3 bases from J, the junction kept 11 bases outside the gene matches. Germline V gene sequence: CDR1 MNHEY, CDR2 SVGEGT. CDR3 region: CASSYTESGLAGNYEQYF. The CDR3 DNA follows: TGTGCCAGCAGTTACACTGAAAGTGGACTAGCGGGGAACTACGAGCAGTACTTC.

The J gene is TRBJ2-1, the V gene TRBV7-9; no reliable D call. CDR3 length: 13 amino acids. Germline V gives CDR1 SEHNR, CDR2 FQNEAQ (reference sequence). With 6 bases removed from V and 4 bases from J, the gap between germline ends came to 10 bases. The CDR3 protein is CASRPDQYNEQFF. The CDR3 DNA is TGTGCCAGCAGGCCCGACCAGTACAATGAGCAGTTCTTC.

The J gene is TRBJ1-2, the V gene TRBV30; D ambiguous. Deletions cut 4 bases from V and 2 bases from J, with 8 bases between. The CDR3 extends over 12 amino acids. Germline V CDR1 and CDR2: GTSNPN, SVGIG (reference sequence). The CDR3 DNA follows: TGTGCCTGGATAGGACTGAACTATGGCTACACCTTC. As protein: CAWIGLNYGYTF. The full variable domain, its missing parts supplied by reference TRBV30 and TRBJ1-2, is SQTIHQWPATLVQPVGSPLSLECTVEGTSNPNLYWYRQAAGRGLQLLFYSVGIGQISSEVPQNLSASRPQDRQFILSSKKLLLSDSGFYLCAWIGLNYGYTFGSGTRLTVV.